The rows below give T cell receptor beta chains drawn from one sample of a study of graft-versus-host responses after intestinal transplantation. The protocol was immunoSEQ multiplex PCR, while the TCRdb copy is restricted to in-frame clones and leaves out a portion. Among some 130,000 clones listed, about 95% were seen once. The antigens of these receptors remain unknown. Source: unstimulated CD8+ T cells sorted from spleen or lymph node cells, taken before intestinal transplant. Every receptor here comes from a human donor who received an intestinal transplant. The CDR3 runs from the conserved cysteine through the conserved F or W. The D gene is left open where the match is weak. Some rows mark clone size as missing; the rest say once, few, many or name a class of expanded clone.

>-|-|TRBV6-1|TRBJ1-6
TGTGCCGGCAGTGAAGCGGCAGGGTATAATTCACCCCTCCACTTT
CAGSEAAGYNSPLHF
>-|once|TRBV6-5|TRBJ2-2
TGTGCCAGCAGTTACGGCAGAAACACCGGGGAGCTGTTTTTT
CASSYGRNTGELFF
>-|-|TRBV9|TRBJ2-7
TGTGCCAGCAGCGTAGCAGGGGTCCGAACCTACGAGCAGTACTTC
CASSVAGVRTYEQYF
>TRBD1|-|TRBV6-5|TRBJ2-3
TGTGCCAGCAGTCGGACAGGGATCACAGATACGCAGTATTTT
CASSRTGITDTQYF
>-|-|TRBV4-2|TRBJ2-7
TGTGCCAGCAGCCAAGAGTACGGCCAGACTAGGGCCTACGAGCAGTACTTC
CASSQEYGQTRAYEQYF
>-|-|TRBV7-9|TRBJ1-1
TGTGCCAGCAGCTTAACAGGGAGCCACACTGAAGCTTTCTTT
CASSLTGSHTEAFF
>TRBD2|-|TRBV15|TRBJ2-1
TGTGCCACCGAGGGGGAGCGGGAGACTTCCCACAATGAGCAGTTCTTC
CATEGERETSHNEQFF
>TRBD1|-|TRBV30|TRBJ2-3
TGTGCCTGGAGCGAATACCCCGGGACAGGGACTGGGATTGATACGCAGTATTTT
CAWSEYPGTGTGIDTQYF
>TRBD1|-|TRBV28|TRBJ1-1
TGTGCCAGCAGCCTCACAGGGGGCGCGCCGAACACTGAAGCTTTCTTT
CASSLTGGAPNTEAFF
>TRBD2|once|TRBV28|TRBJ2-7
TGTGCCAGCAGTCTCGGGACTAGCGGGAGGCCTCACGAGCAGTACTTC
CASSLGTSGRPHEQYF
>-|-|TRBV4-2|TRBJ1-1
TGTGCCAGCAGCCCTGGACGGGGGCGGGACACTGAAGCTTTCTTT
CASSPGRGRDTEAFF
>TRBD1|once|TRBV5-5|TRBJ1-1
TGTGCCAGCAGCTTCCCAGACAGGGGTATTACTGAAGCTTTCTTT
CASSFPDRGITEAFF
>TRBD1|-|TRBV11-1|TRBJ2-7
TGTGCCAGCAGCACCGGGACAGGGAACGAGCAGTACTTC
CASSTGTGNEQYF
>-|-|TRBV4-3|TRBJ2-3
TGCGCCAGCAGCCAAGATAGGGGGACTAGCACAGATACGCAGTATTTT
CASSQDRGTSTDTQYF
>-|once|TRBV30|TRBJ1-1
TGTGCCTGGAGTGATTACACTGAAGCTTTCTTT
CAWSDYTEAFF
>-|-|TRBV25-1|TRBJ1-2
TGTGCCAGCAGTGAATGGGTGGGCGGGAACTATGGCTACACCTTC
CASSEWVGGNYGYTF
>TRBD1|-|TRBV9|TRBJ1-4
TGTGCCAGCAGCGTAGCTGGGACAGTGAATGAAAAACTGTTTTTT
CASSVAGTVNEKLFF
>TRBD1|-|TRBV6-5|TRBJ2-5
TGTGCCAGCAGCACAGGGGCAAAGACCCAGTACTTC
CASSTGAKTQYF
>TRBD1|-|TRBV18|TRBJ2-7
TGTGCCAGCTCACCCCGGGACAGGGATAGCTCCTACGAGCAGTACTTC
CASSPRDRDSSYEQYF
>-|-|TRBV28|TRBJ2-2
TGTGCCAGCAGTTTATCCCGGACAGTGACCGGGGAGCTGTTTTTT
CASSLSRTVTGELFF
>-|-|TRBV14|TRBJ2-1
TGTGCCAGCAGCCAAAGAGGGGCCGTCTCCTACAATGAGCAGTTCTTC
CASSQRGAVSYNEQFF
>-|-|TRBV15|TRBJ2-1
TGTGCCACCAGCAGAGTCTACAATGAGCAGTTCTTC
CATSRVYNEQFF
>TRBD1|-|TRBV2|TRBJ2-4
TGTGCCAGCAGTCTACTGGGTACCGGACAGGGAGAATCCATTCAGTACTTC
CASSLLGTGQGESIQYF
>-|-|TRBV5-6|TRBJ2-5
TGTGCCAGCAGCTTGACAGTTCAAGAGACCCAGTACTTC
CASSLTVQETQYF
>-|once|TRBV7-8|TRBJ1-2
TGTGCCAGCAGCTTAAATTCTGACTATGGCTACACCTTC
CASSLNSDYGYTF
>-|-|TRBV5-1|TRBJ2-7
TGCGCCAGCAGCAGCGGGACAGACATCTACGAGCAGTACTTC
CASSSGTDIYEQYF
>-|-|TRBV4-2|TRBJ2-1
TGTGCCAGCAGCCAAGGGCGTCTAGGTCCGGACAATGAGCAGTTCTTC
CASSQGRLGPDNEQFF
>TRBD1|-|TRBV28|TRBJ1-3
TGTGCCAGCAGTATCGACAGGGGTGGAAACACCATATATTTT
CASSIDRGGNTIYF
>-|-|TRBV14|TRBJ2-2
TGTGCCAGCAGCCAACTCACGGAGCGAGACACCGGGGAGCTGTTTTTT
CASSQLTERDTGELFF
>-|few|TRBV2|TRBJ1-1
TGTGCCAGCAGGCCTTACAGGGTACGGGACACTGAAGCTTTCTTT
CASRPYRVRDTEAFF
>TRBD2|-|TRBV2|TRBJ2-7
TGTGCCAGCAGTTCCGGGACTAGCGGGATCTACGAGCAGTACTTC
CASSSGTSGIYEQYF
>-|-|TRBV2|TRBJ1-5
TGTGCCAGCAGTGAAGCAGGGGGGATAAATCAGCCCCAGCATTTT
CASSEAGGINQPQHF